The present TCR beta chain was sequenced within a study of shared clonotypes between healthy human individuals. Study background: The cohort had a couple of women and a few men, ages 18 to 49.

Authors' processing steps: ImmunoSEQ output held junction-only sequences without quality scores, so filtering differed. Repertoires were generated with immunoSEQ multiplex PCR, while TCRdb's copy carries only in-frame clones and drops some. That table supplies the V and J calls and clone size; D and trimming were determined from the DNA. The sample comprises about 2.1 million clones, roughly 91% of which are singletons, and under 2% rests with the top ten. The naive CD8 subset, CD45RO-negative cells positively selected for CCR7, excluded terminally differentiated effector memory CD45RA+ cells. The clonotype was recovered from a young man in good health. Some clones in this sample may be carry-over from other donors' samples. Sequencing was carried out using naive CD8+ T cells from PBMCs.

The CDR3 reads CASRGLPYEQYF. CDR3 nucleotide sequence: TGTGCCAGCAGGGGCCTACCCTACGAGCAGTACTTC. The rearrangement uses TRBV28 and TRBJ2-7; no clear D. V was pared by 6 bases and J by 2 bases, with 8 bases between. From germline, CDR1 is MDHEN and CDR2 SYDVKM. This CDR3 region has 12 residues.